This T cell receptor (beta chain) was sequenced in a study of siplizumab effects on memory and regulatory T cells. The CDR3 contains 16 residues. The V end was cut by 5 bases, the J end by 1 base, with 14 bases between. CDR1 SEHNR and CDR2 FQNEAQ come from the germline V gene (reference sequence). Generated by immunoSEQ multiplex PCR, the TCRdb table keeps only in-frame clones and is missing some. The data hold 95,000 to 100,000 clones, with approximately 91% observed a single time. The chain uses TRBV7-9 and TRBJ2-2, with D possibly TRBD2 on 6 matching bases. Sequenced sample: non-Treg CD4+ T cells sorted from blood. This TCR came from a human donor in good health. CDR3 in amino acids: CASSKRRDLNTGELFF. In nucleotides, the CDR3 is TGTGCCAGCAGCAAACGTCGGGACTTGAACACCGGGGAGCTGTTTTTT.